This T cell receptor beta chain was profiled in a study of tumor-infiltrating lymphocytes in primary liver carcinoma. The study, taken as a whole, reports: The study found tumor-adjacent and tumor-blood pairs overlapped less than tumor region pairs.

TCR beta cDNA came from roughly 0.45 ug total RNA, primed with a constant-region primer. Slightly modified ARM-PCR, run as three nested multiplex PCR rounds, produced the TCR beta libraries. A C-beta reverse primer and TRBV1-TRBV30 forward primers served in each of the first two PCR rounds, at about 10 cycles apiece. Each CDR3 protein is one row after TCRdb ran MiXCR on the multiplex PCR reads. This table has under 200,000 distinct CDR3 sequences, around 85% appearing once. For each extraction, RNA and DNA were obtained together from about 20-30 mg of unsorted bulk tissue. Worth noting for this clonotype: Antigen specificity is unknown. At one end, the junction sequence differs from germline, possibly due to a read error.

CDR3 length equals 13 residues. The source material was tumor tissue from primary liver carcinoma. This rearrangement joins TRBV12-3 or TRBV12-4 to TRBJ2-3; tentative D call: TRBD2 (5 bases). The source is a man between 40 and 49 years old with primary liver carcinoma and hepatitis B virus infection. In nucleotides, the CDR3 is TGTGCCAGCAGTCTACTCTGGGGAGATATGCAGTATTTT. Amino acids: CASSLLWGDMQYF.